The next 15 T cell receptor beta chains were all read from a single sample in a study of T cells after yellow fever vaccination. TCRdb fed the 5' RACE reads into MiXCR, producing one record per CDR3 protein. The sample comprises about 250,000 distinct CDR3 sequences, about 3.9% of which are singletons, and under 20% rests with the top ten. The material sequenced was PBMCs, taken 15 days after the yellow fever booster vaccination. Receptors were obtained from a man aged 18 to 30 who received the YFV17D yellow fever vaccine.

This clonotype came up many times. CDR3 DNA sequence: TGTGCCAGCAGTCGGAACGGGAGAAGGGGCGAAAAACTGTTTTTT. Its translation: CASSRNGRRGEKLFF. The rearrangement links TRBV6-5 to TRBJ1-4; tentatively, D is TRBD1 (5 bases). Germline CDR1 and CDR2: MNHEY and SVGAGI. CDR3 length: 15 amino acids. The V gene lost 5 bases and the J gene lost 8 bases, with 18 bases spanning the gap.

This clonotype was observed a handful of times. Given a much more abundant clone one base away, this may be a read error. V and J are TRBV5-1 and TRBJ2-1; TRBD2 aligns across 8 bases. V lost 7 bases to trimming and J lost 0 bases; unmatched junction nucleotides: 9. This CDR3 region has 16 residues. In germline, CDR1 is SGHRS, CDR2 YFSETQ. The CDR3 DNA sequence: TGCGCCAGCTACCGGGAGGGGTTGAGCTCCTACAATGAGCAGTTCTTC. This sequence encodes CASYREGLSSYNEQFF. The full variable domain, with the rest looked up from reference TRBV5-1 and TRBJ2-1, is KAGVTQTPRYLIKTRGQQVTLSCSPISGHRSVSWYQQTPGQGLQFLFEYFSETQRNKGNFPGRFSGRQFSNSRSEMNVSTLELGDSALYLCASYREGLSSYNEQFFGPGTRLTVL.

Many counts were recorded for this clonotype. The J gene is TRBJ1-3, the V gene TRBV7-9; TRBD1 agrees at 7 bases. The V and J ends lost 5 bases and 0 bases, in that order; junction bases with no gene match: 22. The CDR3 has 21 residues. Per the germline V gene, CDR1 is SEHNR and CDR2 is FQNEAQ (reference sequence). CDR3 amino acids: CASSNLPGQRFLSGSGNTIYF. Here the CDR3 DNA reads TGTGCCAGCAGCAACCTACCGGGACAGCGCTTTCTTTCCGGCTCTGGAAACACCATATATTTT.

This clonotype was observed a few times. Written as DNA, the CDR3 is TGTGCCAGCTCACCGGTTGCCCCCCCAAGTCGGGGTTATGGCTACACCTTC. This encodes CASSPVAPPSRGYGYTF. This chain connects TRBV18 to TRBJ1-2; D is unclear. The CDR3 consists of 17 residues. The germline V and J ends were trimmed by 3 bases and 5 bases, with 22 bases remaining between them. Germline loops: CDR1 KGHSH, CDR2 LQKENI.

Ten or more counts support this clonotype. The chain links TRBV3-1 to TRBJ2-5; the D is unclear. The germline gives CDR1 LGHDT, CDR2 YNNKEL (reference sequence). The CDR3 contains 15 residues. The V end was cut by 4 bases, the J end by 5 bases, with 17 bases between. In nucleotides, the CDR3 is TGTGCCAGCAGCCGCAAAGGAGTACCCCGGGAGACCCAGTACTTC. It specifies CASSRKGVPRETQYF.

This clonotype appeared a few times. The CDR3 DNA sequence: TGTGCCAGTAGTACCAGGTCGGAGGGGATCATGCGGCGCTACACCTTC. This sequence encodes CASSTRSEGIMRRYTF. The genes are TRBV19 and TRBJ1-2; D is possibly TRBD1 (5 bases). Trimming removed 4 bases from V and 9 bases from J, with 24 bases in between. Germline V gives CDR1 LNHDA, CDR2 SQIVND (reference sequence). The CDR3 is 16 residues long.

Concerning this clonotype itself: Given a much more abundant clone one base away, this may be a read error. The CDR3, as DNA: TGTGCCAGCAGCCCCGCTTGGCTAGCGGGTTATGAGCAGTTCTTC. The encoded protein is CASSPAWLAGYEQFF. The V gene is TRBV11-2, the J gene TRBJ2-1; 8 bases fit TRBD2. The CDR3 has 15 residues. The germline V gene has CDR1 SGHAT and CDR2 FQNNGV. Unmatched junction bases numbered 11, after V lost 5 bases and J lost 8 bases. Complete variable domain (other parts from reference TRBV11-2 and TRBJ2-1): EAGVAQSPRYKIIEKRQSVAFWCNPISGHATLYWYQQILGQGPKLLIQFQNNGVVDDSQLPKDRFSAERLKGVDSTLKIQPAKLEDSAVYLCASSPAWLAGYEQFFGPGTRLTVL.

This clonotype was detected many times. The J gene is TRBJ2-5, the V gene TRBV5-1, with D maybe TRBD1 (6 bases). V lost 3 bases to trimming and J lost 3 bases, with 15 bases between them. CDR1 and CDR2 (germline): SGHRS, YFSETQ. CDR3 length: 15 residues. The CDR3 loop reads CASSWNRDNKETQYF. The CDR3 DNA sequence: TGCGCCAGCAGCTGGAACCGGGACAATAAAGAGACCCAGTACTTC.

This clonotype was found many times. CDR3 residues: CASSLRQPSYNEQFF. The CDR3 DNA follows: TGCGCCAGCAGCTTGCGACAGCCTTCCTACAATGAGCAGTTCTTC. The chain joins TRBV5-1 to TRBJ2-1; possible D gene TRBD1, 5 bases. Between the trimmed V and J ends, which lost 1 base and 1 base, there was a span of 9 bases. The CDR3 length is 15 residues. Germline CDR1 and CDR2: SGHRS and YFSETQ.

This clonotype was counted many times. The chain carries TRBV5-6 and TRBJ1-4; D gene ambiguous. The CDR3 spans 14 residues. V was clipped by 1 base and J by 5 bases, with 9 bases between them. Germline V gene sequence: CDR1 SGHDT, CDR2 YYEEEE. In nucleotides, the CDR3 is TGTGCCAGCAGCTTGCCCGGGATCAATGAAAAACTGTTTTTT. Translated, it gives CASSLPGINEKLFF. Combining the CDR3 with reference TRBV5-6 and TRBJ1-4 gives the whole variable domain DAGVTQSPTHLIKTRGQQVTLRCSPKSGHDTVSWYQQALGQGPQFIFQYYEEEERQRGNFPDRFSGHQFPNYSSELNVNALLLGDSALYLCASSLPGINEKLFFGSGTQLSVL.

This clonotype was detected ten times or more. The gene calls are TRBV3-1 and TRBJ2-5; D might be TRBD1 or TRBD2, each matching 5 bases. This CDR3 is 16 amino acids long. V gave up 5 bases and J gave up 4 bases, with 20 bases separating them. The V gene's germline CDR1 is LGHDT and CDR2 YNNKEL (reference sequence). CDR3 sequence: CASSSLGTLGGETQYF. The CDR3 DNA reads TGTGCCAGCAGCTCCTTAGGGACCCTAGGAGGAGAGACCCAGTACTTC.

This clonotype was seen a few times. J is TRBJ1-3 and V is TRBV20-1; D might be TRBD1 (5 bases). V lost 6 bases and J 8 bases, leaving 11 bases between the germline ends. The germline gives CDR1 DFQATT, CDR2 SNEGSKA (reference sequence). This CDR3 has 11 amino acids. The CDR3: CSARRGDTIYF. CDR3 nucleotide sequence: TGCAGTGCACGCCGGGGGGACACCATATATTTT.

In this sample, this clonotype turned up many times. V usage is TRBV7-2 and J usage is TRBJ2-7, with 8 bases lining up with TRBD1. The V and J ends lost 3 bases and 4 bases, in that order; junction bases with no gene match: 5. This CDR3 is built from 14 residues. Germline V lookup: CDR1 SGHTA, CDR2 FQGNSA. CDR3 nucleotide sequence: TGTGCCAGCAGCTTCTACAGGGGGATTTACGAGCAGTACTTC. Residues: CASSFYRGIYEQYF.

This clonotype was recorded at least ten times. DNA for the CDR3: TGTGCCAGCAGCCGGGACGCCCTCGCCCCTAACTATGGCTACACCTTC. Amino acids: CASSRDALAPNYGYTF. The V and J genes are TRBV6-5 and TRBJ1-2, with D perhaps matching TRBD1 (5 bases). This CDR3 region has 16 residues. V was clipped by 6 bases and J by 0 bases, with 17 bases between them. Germline values: CDR1 MNHEY, CDR2 SVGAGI.

In this sample, this clonotype turned up a few times. V gene TRBV2 combines with J gene TRBJ2-7; D gene uncertain. The CDR3 is 11 amino acids. The germline V and J ends were trimmed by 8 bases and 0 bases, with 5 bases remaining between them. From germline, CDR1 is SNHLY and CDR2 FYNNEI. For the CDR3, the DNA is TGTGCCAGCGAAGACTCCTACGAGCAGTACTTC. Its translation is CASEDSYEQYF. Together with reference TRBV2 and TRBJ2-7, the CDR3 gives the full variable domain: EPEVTQTPSHQVTQMGQEVILRCVPISNHLYFYWYRQILGQKVEFLVSFYNNEISEKSEIFDDQFSVERPDGSNFTLKIRSTKLEDSAMYFCASEDSYEQYFGPGTRLTVT.